This T cell receptor (beta chain) was recorded in a study of early stage breast cancer tumors. This clone was observed a few times. The protocol was immunoSEQ multiplex PCR, while the TCRdb copy is restricted to in-frame clones and leaves out a portion. This table has roughly 34,000 clones, about 68% appearing once. Looked up from germline, CDR1 is MRHNA and CDR2 is SNTAGT. This CDR3 has 13 amino acids. V was trimmed by 5 bases and J by 10 bases, leaving 15 bases between them. Sequencing input: blood. This clonotype originated in a person in their 60s with breast cancer. The chain recombines TRBV6-4 with TRBJ2-4; possible D gene TRBD1, 5 bases. The CDR3 reads CASSPDPQGIQYF. The CDR3 DNA sequence: TGTGCCAGCAGTCCGGATCCCCAGGGTATTCAGTACTTC.